This T cell receptor (beta chain) was identified during a study of cytomegalovirus exposure and HLA in healthy donors (dated by TCRdb to about 2017). For the study in its entirety: According to an earlier analysis of a few hundred of the donors, about 190 million T cells yielded over 90 million unique TCR beta sequences and 250 to 350 Gb of sequence data. An early release covering some 640 HLA-typed donors comprised around 300 gigabases of sequencing data and tens of millions of unique TCR sequences. The genetic ancestry cluster associated with self-reported Caucasian donors included 70% to 85% of the 300 to 450 genotyped donors. The study was designed to test whether signatures of past pathogen exposure could be identified by cataloging public T cell receptors. The study profiled the T cell repertoires of 500 to 800 subjects by immunosequencing and related them to cytomegalovirus serostatus. Along with the approximately 670-subject first cohort, a separate validation cohort of more than 90 different subjects was used. High-throughput TCR immunosequencing, statistical association of individual TCRs with disease status, and machine learning were combined to predict cytomegalovirus infection status. A later analysis re-analyzed previously published TCR beta repertoires from 660 or so donors and added high-resolution HLA genotyping to study TCR occurrence patterns. The later analysis used no new phenotypic data to find candidate immune exposures, relying instead on TCR beta sequences and their occurrence across donors. An earlier analysis of around 540 of the donors applied high-throughput TCR beta sequencing to assess whether each TCR beta V gene segment acted as functional or pseudogenic. Donor age, sex, ethnicity and CMV serostatus were collected together with the repertoire data. A later genetic analysis used genome-wide SNP genotypes for 398 of the 666 donors, treating that subset as a discovery cohort. Every repertoire in the discovery cohort had been generated on one and the same sequencing platform. Class I and class II HLA loci were covered by the typing at four-digit resolution. Typing coverage varied by locus: roughly 620-640 donors for A, B, C, DRB1 and DQB1; roughly 500 for DQA1; 600 to 610 for DPA1; around 490 for DPB1. Because of strong linkage in the cohort, five DR-DQ haplotypes were treated as single units for association and clustering. On average, 235,054 unique TCR beta nucleotide sequences were sequenced per donor among 398 genotyped donors of the cohort, with roughly 19% of those sequences being non-productive. The research as a whole found: According to a later analysis, TCR association rates differed among HLA loci, with DRB1 alleles showing the most associated TCRs and HLA-C alleles showing the fewest. CMV serostatus was the only immune exposure information available for the cohort. Cytomegalovirus status was reported to be diagnosed by the classifier with high specificity and sensitivity in both the original and validation cohorts. A cluster of highly shared sequence variants was judged likely to represent a technical artifact of the sequencing pipeline. A further reported finding was that TCR beta sequences accurately predicted the HLA-A and HLA-B alleles for most subjects in the first cohort. Because some donors lacked HLA typing at each locus, the association tests relied only on the typed subset. The authors suggested that the approach could potentially be extended to other disease states and immunological phenotypes. The study gave a list of over 150 TCR beta chains associated with cytomegalovirus. An association between a missense DCLRE1C variant and V-gene and J-gene trimming of TCR beta chains was found in a later genetic analysis and replicated in an independent cohort. At a false discovery rate of 0.05, a later analysis linked under 20,000 TCR beta sequences to specific HLA alleles. A later genetic analysis reported fewer N-insertions in productive TCRs among donors in an Asian-associated ancestry cluster than the approximately 670-donor mean. About 17 rarely observed V segments, including chromosome 9 orphons, were excluded from the earlier analysis of 550 to 700 of the donors because counts were too low. Three of the identified cytomegalovirus-associated TCR beta chains were confirmed in vitro to be specific for cytomegalovirus antigens. A later analysis found that most CMV-associated TCR beta chains appeared HLA-restricted, with HLA associations seemingly driven largely by CMV exposure. In a later analysis, HLA-associated TCR beta chains showed more clonal expansion and lower generation probabilities than non-associated chains that were equally common. The presence/absence analyses assumed that sequencing depth was roughly uniform across donors, and that assumption may not be true. A later analysis reported that several top co-occurrence clusters appeared linked to parvovirus B19, influenza, CMV and Epstein-Barr virus. Across donors, most TCR sequences were observed very rarely, whereas some public TCRs were present in many individuals. Some IMGT-functional V segments, including TRBV6-2 and TRBV6-3, could not be told apart with the 87-base-pair reads, so those segments were excluded. The cohort was sequenced for TCR beta chains only, and without alpha or paired-chain data the features that could be detected were limited. When HLA alleles, especially DR and DQ, strongly co-occurred, TCR associations were difficult to assign to individual alleles. Linkage disequilibrium might explain the correlated functional status among segregating V segments, but an unknown experimental factor could not be ruled out. In an earlier analysis of roughly 500 of the donors, most TCR beta V segments appeared in productive rearrangements about 87% or about 30% of the time, broadly matching IMGT annotations.

Regarding this clone: It lacks a known antigen. No per-base quality is available; no much larger clone lies one base away.

Library preparation was by the immunoSEQ multiplex PCR assay. A mixture of 60 forward primers for TCR Vbeta segments and 13 reverse primers for TCR Jbeta segments was used in the multiplex PCR. A multiplex PCR assay on genomic DNA amplified the CDR3 region of rearranged TCR beta genes. The Illumina HiSeq System was used to sequence the amplified TCR beta libraries as 87-base-pair reads. In the paper's pipeline: A later analysis counted tens of millions of unique TCR beta chains across the approximately 700 repertoires, and around 12 million of these chains were shared by at least two donors. A nearest-neighbor algorithm error-corrected the raw reads and collapsed the reads into unique sequences, merging closely related sequences to remove PCR and sequencing errors. CDR3 sequences were aligned to IMGT reference sequences to assign V, D and J gene segments. For a sequence to be retained, at least a six-nucleotide match to both a V gene segment and a J gene segment was required. A rearrangement was called productive if the CDR3 had no stop codons and remained in frame with V and J, and every other rearrangement was called non-productive. CDR3 was defined by IMGT convention, running from the second conserved V-encoded cysteine to the conserved J-encoded phenylalanine. Sequences without an unambiguous match to a single V gene segment were excluded from the earlier analysis of about 600 of the donors. An earlier analysis of about 590 of the donors classified V segments as functional when productive rearrangements were above 56.7% and as segregating when the standard deviation between donors was above 5%. A statistical classification framework was developed to diagnose cytomegalovirus status using the catalog of TCR beta chain sequences. In a later analysis, V and J genes were assigned by comparing TCR nucleotide sequences against IMGT/GENE-DB human TR gene sequences. The TCRdist pipeline was used in a later analysis to assign CDR3 sequences and most-parsimonious VDJ recombination scenarios. In a later analysis, every TCR beta chain was defined by the combination of its CDR3 amino acid sequence and its V-gene family, and reads without a unique V-gene family were dropped. To address suspected cross-contamination and a sequencing artifact, a later analysis removed over 500 highly shared, low-generation-probability nucleotide sequences. In a later analysis, a clonal expansion index was calculated for each public chain from normalized within-repertoire ranks of inferred template counts. A later analysis computed generation probabilities with a VDJ recombination model fitted to out-of-frame rearrangements, and checked the results against IGoR. A later analysis scored TCR-TCR, TCR-HLA and TCR-CMV co-occurrence with hypergeometric tests, applying a repertoire-size bias correction to TCR pairs. In a later analysis, false discovery rates were estimated by permuting HLA or CMV assignments 20 times. A later analysis grouped co-occurring TCRs with DBSCAN, adding TCRdist sequence similarity when clustering within HLA-allele-positive subsets. Co-occurrence clustering excluded repertoires with fewer than 30,000 or more than 120,000 public chains, plus five with anomalous nucleotide sharing. Not all clones reach the TCRdb copy of this immuneACCESS table, which keeps in-frame sequences only. Checked studies attribute under half of the gap to unresolved V genes and leave the rest unexplained. The DNA was the basis for D and trimming; V, J and clone size are from that table. The sample yields over 200,000 clones; around 73% were counted once. Together, the top ten hold 3.8% of the sample.

CDR1 and CDR2, looked up from the germline V gene, are SGHTA and FQGTGA. Trimming removed 4 bases from V and 6 bases from J; the gene matches leave 6 bases unexplained. From the cysteine through the phenylalanine, the CDR3 covers 16 amino acids. The CDR3 DNA has 48 bases and is translated from base 1. In total, approximately 690 healthy bone marrow donors made up the cohort. All cohort members were sampled while nominally healthy, although unrecorded immune exposures were likely present. The donor was CMV seronegative and was included in the group of about 400 seronegative cohort members. Every donor gave a peripheral blood sample, and the peripheral blood mononuclear cells from that sample were used for TCR beta sequencing. The Qiagen DNeasy Blood Extraction Kit was used to extract genomic DNA from the blood cell samples.

The rearrangement combines TRBV7-3 with TRBJ2-3, and 14 bases in between align with TRBD2. Source material: PBMCs. The TCR comes from a male donor in good health and CMV-seronegative. The nucleotide sequence is TGTGCCAGCAGCTCCCTGGGACTAGCGGGAGTTGATACGCAGTATTTT. Translated, it gives CASSSLGLAGVDTQYF.